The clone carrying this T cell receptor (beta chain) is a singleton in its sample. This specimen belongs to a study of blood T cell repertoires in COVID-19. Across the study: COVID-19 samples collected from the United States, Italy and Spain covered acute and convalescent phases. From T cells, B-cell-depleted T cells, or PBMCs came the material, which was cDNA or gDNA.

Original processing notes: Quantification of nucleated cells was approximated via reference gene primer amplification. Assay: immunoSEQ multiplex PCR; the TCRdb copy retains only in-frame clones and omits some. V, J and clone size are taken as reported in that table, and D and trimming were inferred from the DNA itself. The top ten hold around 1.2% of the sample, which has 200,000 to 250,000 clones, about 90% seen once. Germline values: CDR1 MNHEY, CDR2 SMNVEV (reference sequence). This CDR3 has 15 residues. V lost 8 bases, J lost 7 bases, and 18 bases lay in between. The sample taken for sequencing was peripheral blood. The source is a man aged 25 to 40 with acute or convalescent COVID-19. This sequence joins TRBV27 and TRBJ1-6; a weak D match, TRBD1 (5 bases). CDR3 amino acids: CASRTSGGVNSPLHF. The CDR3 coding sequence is TGTGCCAGCCGAACGTCGGGAGGGGTCAATTCACCCCTCCACTTT.